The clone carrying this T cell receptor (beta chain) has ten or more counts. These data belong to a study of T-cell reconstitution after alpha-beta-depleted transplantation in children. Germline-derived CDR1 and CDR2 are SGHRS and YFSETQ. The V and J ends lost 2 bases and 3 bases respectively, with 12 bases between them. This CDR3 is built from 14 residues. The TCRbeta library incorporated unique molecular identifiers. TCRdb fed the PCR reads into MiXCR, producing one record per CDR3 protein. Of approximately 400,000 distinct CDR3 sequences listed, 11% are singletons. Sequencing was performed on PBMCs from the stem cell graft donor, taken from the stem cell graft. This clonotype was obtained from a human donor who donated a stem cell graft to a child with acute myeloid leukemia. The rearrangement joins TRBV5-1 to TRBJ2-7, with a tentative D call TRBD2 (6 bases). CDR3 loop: CASSLGSSDYEQYV. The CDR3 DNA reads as TGCGCCAGCAGCTTAGGGTCTAGCGACTACGAGCAGTACGTC.